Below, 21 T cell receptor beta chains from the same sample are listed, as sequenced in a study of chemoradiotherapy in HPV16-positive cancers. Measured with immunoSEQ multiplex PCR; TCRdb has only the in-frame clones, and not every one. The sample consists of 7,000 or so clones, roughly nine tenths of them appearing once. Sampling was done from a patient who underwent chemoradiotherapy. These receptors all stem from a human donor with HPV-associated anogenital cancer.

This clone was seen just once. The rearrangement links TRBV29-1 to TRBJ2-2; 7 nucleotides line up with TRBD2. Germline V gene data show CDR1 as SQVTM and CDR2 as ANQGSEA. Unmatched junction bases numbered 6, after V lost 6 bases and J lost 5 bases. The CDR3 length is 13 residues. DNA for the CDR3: TGCAGCGTCGGGGAGGGCGGAACCGGGGAGCTGTTTTTT. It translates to CSVGEGGTGELFF.

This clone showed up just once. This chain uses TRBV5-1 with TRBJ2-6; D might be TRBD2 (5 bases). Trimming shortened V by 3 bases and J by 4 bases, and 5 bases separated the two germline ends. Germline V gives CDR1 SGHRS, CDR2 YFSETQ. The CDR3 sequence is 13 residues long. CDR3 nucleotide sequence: TGCGCCAGCAGCTCGGGGGGGGCCAACGTCCTGACTTTC. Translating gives CASSSGGANVLTF.

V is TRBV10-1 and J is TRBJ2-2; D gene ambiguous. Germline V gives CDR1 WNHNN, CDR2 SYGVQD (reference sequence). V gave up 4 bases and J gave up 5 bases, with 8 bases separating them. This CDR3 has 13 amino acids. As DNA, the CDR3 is TGCGCCAGCAGTGGGAGCTGGACCGGGGAGCTGTTTTTT. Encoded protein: CASSGSWTGELFF.

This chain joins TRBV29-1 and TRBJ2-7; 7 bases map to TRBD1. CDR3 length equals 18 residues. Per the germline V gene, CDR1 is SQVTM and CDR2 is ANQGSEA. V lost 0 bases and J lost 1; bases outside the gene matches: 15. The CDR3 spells CSVEDRRTGPTMSYEQYF. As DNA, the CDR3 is TGCAGCGTTGAAGATCGGAGGACAGGCCCAACGATGTCCTACGAGCAGTACTTC.

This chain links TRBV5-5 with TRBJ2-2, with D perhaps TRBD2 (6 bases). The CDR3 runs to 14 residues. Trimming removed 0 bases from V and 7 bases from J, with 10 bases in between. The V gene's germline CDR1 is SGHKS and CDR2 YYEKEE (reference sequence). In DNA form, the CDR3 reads TGTGCCAGCAGCTTGGCGGGAGCGTACGGGGAGCTGTTTTTT. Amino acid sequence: CASSLAGAYGELFF.

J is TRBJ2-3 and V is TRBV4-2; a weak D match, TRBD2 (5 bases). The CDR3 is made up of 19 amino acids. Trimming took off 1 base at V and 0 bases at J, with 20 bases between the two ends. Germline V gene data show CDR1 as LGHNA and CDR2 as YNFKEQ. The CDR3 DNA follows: TGTGCCAGCAGCCAAGGGAGGTTGGTTCGCGACGAGAGCACAGATACGCAGTATTTT. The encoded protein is CASSQGRLVRDESTDTQYF.

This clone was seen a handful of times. This CDR3 is CATSRDYGSEQYF. CDR3 DNA sequence: TGTGCCACCAGCAGAGATTACGGTTCGGAGCAGTACTTC. The gene calls are TRBV15 and TRBJ2-7, with D hard to call. V was trimmed by 0 bases and J by 7 bases, leaving 10 bases between them. This CDR3 spans 13 amino acids. The germline CDR1 and CDR2 sequences are LNHNV and YYDKDF (reference sequence).

CDR3 DNA: TGCAGCGTTGCAGGGGGCCCATTTGAAAAACTGTTTTTT. Its protein is CSVAGGPFEKLFF. The chain recombines TRBV29-1 with TRBJ1-4, with TRBD1 matching 8 bases. With 4 bases clipped from V and 7 bases from J, the junction kept 5 bases outside the gene matches. Per the germline V gene, CDR1 is SQVTM and CDR2 is ANQGSEA. This CDR3 contains 13 residues.

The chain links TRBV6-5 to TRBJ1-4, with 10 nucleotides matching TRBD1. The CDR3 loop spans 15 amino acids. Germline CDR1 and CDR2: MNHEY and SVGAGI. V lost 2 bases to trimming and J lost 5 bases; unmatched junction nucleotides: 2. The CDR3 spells CASSYGGQGNEKLFF. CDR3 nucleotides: TGTGCCAGCAGTTACGGGGGACAGGGGAATGAAAAACTGTTTTTT.

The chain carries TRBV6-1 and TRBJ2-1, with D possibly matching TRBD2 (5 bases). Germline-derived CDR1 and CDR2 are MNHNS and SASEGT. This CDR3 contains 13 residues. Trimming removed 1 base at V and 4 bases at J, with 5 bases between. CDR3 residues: CASSEGGYNEQFF. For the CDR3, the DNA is TGTGCCAGCAGTGAAGGCGGGTACAATGAGCAGTTCTTC.

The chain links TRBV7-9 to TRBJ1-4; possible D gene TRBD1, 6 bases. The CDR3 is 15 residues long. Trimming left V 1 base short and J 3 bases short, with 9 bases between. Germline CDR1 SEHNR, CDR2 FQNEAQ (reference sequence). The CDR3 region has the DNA TGTGCCAGCAGCTTAGACAGGGATCCTAATGAAAAACTGTTTTTT. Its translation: CASSLDRDPNEKLFF.

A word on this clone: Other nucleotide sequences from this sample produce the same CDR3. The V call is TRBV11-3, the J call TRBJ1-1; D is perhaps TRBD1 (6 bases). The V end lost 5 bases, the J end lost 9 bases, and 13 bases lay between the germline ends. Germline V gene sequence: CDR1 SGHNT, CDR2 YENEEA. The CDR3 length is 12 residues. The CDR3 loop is CASSAGQGKAFF. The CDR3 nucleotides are TGTGCCAGCAGCGCCGGGCAGGGGAAAGCTTTCTTT.

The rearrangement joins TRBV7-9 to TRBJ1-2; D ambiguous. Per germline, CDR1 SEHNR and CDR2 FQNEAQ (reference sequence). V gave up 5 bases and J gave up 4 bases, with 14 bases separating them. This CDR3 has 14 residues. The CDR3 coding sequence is TGTGCCAGCAGCAATCCGCCGGGCGGCTATGGCTACACCTTC. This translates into CASSNPPGGYGYTF.

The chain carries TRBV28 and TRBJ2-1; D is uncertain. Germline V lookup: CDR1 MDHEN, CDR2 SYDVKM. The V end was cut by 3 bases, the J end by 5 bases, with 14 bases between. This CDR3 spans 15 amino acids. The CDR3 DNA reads TGTGCCAGCAGTTTTGGCGTCGGTCCCAACAATGAGCAGTTCTTC. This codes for CASSFGVGPNNEQFF.

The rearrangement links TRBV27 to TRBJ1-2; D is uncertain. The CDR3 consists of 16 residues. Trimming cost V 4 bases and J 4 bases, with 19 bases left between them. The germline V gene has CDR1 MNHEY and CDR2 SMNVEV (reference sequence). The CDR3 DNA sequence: TGTGCCAGCAGTTCGCGACAAACACCAGACCCCTATGGCTACACCTTC. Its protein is CASSSRQTPDPYGYTF.

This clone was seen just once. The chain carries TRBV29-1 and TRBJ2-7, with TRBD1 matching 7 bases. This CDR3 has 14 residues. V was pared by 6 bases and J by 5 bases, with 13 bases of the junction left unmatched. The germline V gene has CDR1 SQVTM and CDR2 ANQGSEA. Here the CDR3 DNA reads TGCAGCGTCGGCCGGGACAGTGTATCCCACGAGCAGTACTTC. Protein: CSVGRDSVSHEQYF.

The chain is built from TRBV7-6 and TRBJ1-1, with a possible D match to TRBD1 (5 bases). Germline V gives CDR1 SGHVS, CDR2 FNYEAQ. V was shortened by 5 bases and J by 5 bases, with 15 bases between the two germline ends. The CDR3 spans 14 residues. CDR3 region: CASSGGDRRTEAFF. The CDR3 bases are TGTGCCAGCAGCGGAGGCGACAGACGGACTGAAGCTTTCTTT.

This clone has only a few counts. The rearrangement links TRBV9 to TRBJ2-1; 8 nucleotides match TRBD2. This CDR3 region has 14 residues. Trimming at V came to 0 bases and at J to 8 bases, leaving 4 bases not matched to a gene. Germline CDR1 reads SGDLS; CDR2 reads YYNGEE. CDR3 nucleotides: TGTGCCAGCAGCGTAGGGGCGGGAGGCTATGAGCAGTTCTTC. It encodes CASSVGAGGYEQFF.

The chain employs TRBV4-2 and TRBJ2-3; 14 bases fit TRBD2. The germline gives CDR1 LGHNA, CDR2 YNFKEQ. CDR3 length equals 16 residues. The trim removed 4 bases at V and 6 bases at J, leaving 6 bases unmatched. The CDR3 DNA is TGTGCCAGCAGCCCGAGACTAGCGGGGGGGCAGGATACGCAGTATTTT. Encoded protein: CASSPRLAGGQDTQYF.

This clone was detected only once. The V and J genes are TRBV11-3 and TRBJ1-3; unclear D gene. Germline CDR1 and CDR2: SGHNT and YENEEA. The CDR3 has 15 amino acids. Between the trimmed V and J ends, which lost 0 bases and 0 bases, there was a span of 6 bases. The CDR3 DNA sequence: TGTGCCAGCAGCTTAGAAGGTGGCTCTGGAAACACCATATATTTT. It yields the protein CASSLEGGSGNTIYF.

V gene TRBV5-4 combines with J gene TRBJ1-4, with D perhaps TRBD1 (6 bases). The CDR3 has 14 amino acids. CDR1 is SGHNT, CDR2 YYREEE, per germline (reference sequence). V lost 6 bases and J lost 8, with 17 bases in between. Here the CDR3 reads CASTGSGDDEKLFF. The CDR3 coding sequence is TGTGCCAGCACCGGGTCAGGGGATGACGAAAAACTGTTTTTT.